Presented here are 12 T cell receptor beta chains from one specimen sequenced in a study of blood T cell repertoires in COVID-19. Here immunoSEQ multiplex PCR was the method, and the copy in TCRdb shows in-frame clones only, minus some. The table has approximately 150,000 clones, 84% seen once; the top ten hold around 5%. The specimen was peripheral blood. These receptors were collected from a human donor in a cohort sampled during active COVID-19.

The chain couples TRBV5-5 to TRBJ2-7; 7 nucleotides match TRBD1. The CDR3 length is 16 residues. V gave up 3 bases and J gave up 0 bases; unmatched junction bases: 9. Germline lookup yields CDR1 SGHKS and CDR2 YYEKEE (reference sequence). For the CDR3, the DNA is TGTGCCAGCAGCTGGAACAGGGGCTTGAGCTCCTACGAGCAGTACTTC. Its protein is CASSWNRGLSSYEQYF. The entire variable domain, with the rest obtained from reference TRBV5-5 and TRBJ2-7, is as follows: DAGVTQSPTHLIKTRGQQVTLRCSPISGHKSVSWYQQVLGQGPQFIFQYYEKEERGRGNFPDRFSARQFPNYSSELNVNALLLGDSALYLCASSWNRGLSSYEQYFGPGTRLTVT.

A single count supports this clone. The chain has TRBV6-5 and TRBJ1-6; D gene uncertain. The germline V gene has CDR1 MNHEY and CDR2 SVGAGI. V lost 8 bases and J lost 9, with 17 bases in between. The CDR3 extends over 14 amino acids. In DNA form, the CDR3 reads TGTGCCAGCGGGTTGGCGACTACGGGTTCACCCCTCCACTTT. It is translated as CASGLATTGSPLHF.

This sequence joins TRBV5-1 and TRBJ1-2; 7 positions agree with TRBD1. Trimming at V came to 3 bases and at J to 7 bases, leaving 12 bases not matched to a gene. Germline values: CDR1 SGHRS, CDR2 YFSETQ. CDR3 length: 15 residues. CDR3 in amino acids: CASSWNTGADGGYTF. CDR3 bases: TGCGCCAGCAGCTGGAACACAGGGGCCGATGGTGGCTACACCTTC.

This clone showed up just once. The genes are TRBV7-9 and TRBJ2-2, with D perhaps TRBD2 (6 bases). This CDR3 has 14 residues. Germline CDR1 SEHNR, CDR2 FQNEAQ (reference sequence). V was pared by 2 bases and J by 3 bases, with 7 bases between. CDR3 sequence: CASSLRRDTGELFF. For the CDR3, the DNA is TGTGCCAGCAGCTTACGGAGGGACACCGGGGAGCTGTTTTTT.

The CDR3 DNA sequence: TGTGCCAGCAGCCAAGGTGACAGGGGCCCCCGCTATGGCTACACCTTC. Residues: CASSQGDRGPRYGYTF. V usage is TRBV3-1 (or the pseudogene TRBV3-2) and J usage is TRBJ1-2, with 8 bases lining up with TRBD1. CDR3 size: 16 residues. V was pared by 1 base and J by 4 bases, with 8 bases of the junction left unmatched. Germline V gene data show CDR1 as LGHDT and CDR2 as YNNKEL (reference sequence).

This chain uses TRBV6-4 with TRBJ1-1; no firm D call. CDR1 and CDR2 (germline): MRHNA, SNTAGT. The CDR3 contains 13 residues. The V gene lost 8 bases and the J gene lost 2 bases, with 12 bases spanning the gap. The CDR3 region is CASRINFNTEAFF. For the CDR3, the DNA is TGTGCCAGCCGTATAAACTTCAACACTGAAGCTTTCTTT.

The chain links TRBV10-3 to TRBJ1-4; 7 nucleotides match TRBD1. CDR1 ENHRY and CDR2 SYGVKD come from the germline V gene. V lost 2 bases to trimming and J lost 0 bases; unmatched junction nucleotides: 3. The CDR3 totals 16 residues. DNA of the CDR3: TGTGCCATCAGTGAGATCGGGACAGCAACTAATGAAAAACTGTTTTTT. This encodes CAISEIGTATNEKLFF.

DNA for the CDR3: TGCGCCAGCAGCCGGGAGCTAACCGCGAACACCGGGGAGCTGTTTTTT. It encodes CASSRELTANTGELFF. This chain uses TRBV5-1 with TRBJ2-2; D may be TRBD2 (6 bases). Trimming cost V 4 bases and J 0 bases, with 13 bases left between them. This CDR3 is 16 amino acids long. Germline V CDR1 and CDR2: SGHRS, YFSETQ.

This chain joins TRBV28 and TRBJ2-1; 13 bases are a match to TRBD2. V lost 6 bases to trimming and J lost 4 bases; unmatched junction nucleotides: 6. Germline V gene sequence: CDR1 MDHEN, CDR2 SYDVKM. This CDR3 has 16 amino acids. CDR3 amino acids: CASSNLLAGGYNEQFF. The CDR3 nucleotides read TGTGCCAGCAGCAACCTACTAGCGGGAGGGTACAATGAGCAGTTCTTC.

The chain joins TRBV3-1 (or the pseudogene TRBV3-2) to TRBJ2-1; TRBD2 aligns across 10 bases. This CDR3 has 15 residues. V lost 0 bases and J lost 12; bases outside the gene matches: 8. Germline CDR1 LGHDT, CDR2 YNNKEL (reference sequence). CDR3 nucleotides: TGTGCCAGCAGCCAAGATGCGCTAGCGGGAGATGGGCAGTTCTTC. As protein: CASSQDALAGDGQFF.

The chain is built from TRBV3-1 (or the pseudogene TRBV3-2) and TRBJ2-7; tentatively, D is TRBD2 (6 bases). This CDR3 is built from 12 residues. Per the germline V gene, CDR1 is LGHDT and CDR2 is YNNKEL (reference sequence). CDR3 nucleotides: TGTGCCAGCAGCCAACCGGACTACGCGCAGTACGTC. It translates to CASSQPDYAQYV.

The chain is built from TRBV7-2 and TRBJ2-1; possibly TRBD2 for D (5 bases). The germline CDR1 and CDR2 sequences are SGHTA and FQGNSA. This CDR3 region has 14 residues. The ends were cut back, 7 bases at V and 5 bases at J, with 15 bases in the middle. The CDR3: CASNQRGSDNEQFF. The CDR3, as DNA: TGTGCCAGCAACCAAAGAGGGAGTGACAATGAGCAGTTCTTC.